This is a list of T cell receptor beta chains from one sample in a study of blood T cell repertoires in COVID-19. Method: immunoSEQ multiplex PCR; TCRdb's copy keeps in-frame clones and lacks some. The repertoire holds tens of thousands of clones, with about 79% as singletons. The sample consisted of peripheral blood. These receptors were collected from a man in his 60s with acute or convalescent COVID-19. Each CDR3 is given with its conserved first and last residue. D genes are given only for firm matches. A clone size is listed for some rows: how often the clone was seen (once, few, many), or a class if it is expanded.

j_call	d_call	v_call	clone_size	cdr3_aa	cdr3_nt
TRBJ1-1	TRBD1	TRBV6-5	.	CASSSSRDRAPEAFF	TGTGCCAGCAGTTCGTCCCGGGACAGGGCCCCTGAAGCTTTCTTT
TRBJ2-5	.	TRBV11-2	.	CASSLVAGGQETQYF	TGTGCCAGCAGCTTAGTGGCAGGAGGACAAGAGACCCAGTACTTC
TRBJ2-2	TRBD1	TRBV27	.	CASREDRGRTGELFF	TGTGCCAGCAGAGAGGACAGGGGGCGAACCGGGGAGCTGTTTTTT
TRBJ2-2	.	TRBV4-1	.	CASSQVGVTVNTGELFF	TGCGCCAGCAGCCAAGTGGGTGTGACAGTTAACACCGGGGAGCTGTTTTTT
TRBJ1-2	TRBD1	TRBV9	.	CASSVAPGGNYGYTF	TGTGCCAGCAGCGTAGCCCCAGGGGGCAACTATGGCTACACCTTC
TRBJ2-1	TRBD2	TRBV29-1	.	CSVDKRGPSYNEQFF	TGCAGCGTTGATAAGCGGGGGCCCTCCTACAATGAGCAGTTCTTC
TRBJ1-4	TRBD1	TRBV13	.	CASSLNDRGYAINEKLFF	TGTGCCAGCAGCTTAAACGACAGGGGTTACGCGATTAATGAAAAACTGTTTTTT
TRBJ1-2	.	TRBV28	.	CASSPATVNYGYTF	TGTGCCAGCAGTCCAGCGACAGTTAACTATGGCTACACCTTC
TRBJ1-2	TRBD1	TRBV3-1/TRBV3-2	.	CASSQVSTGGYGYTF	TGTGCCAGCAGCCAAGTATCGACAGGGGGCTATGGCTACACCTTC
TRBJ2-1	TRBD1	TRBV6-2/TRBV6-3	once	CASSRNRQGQFF	TGTGCCAGCAGCCGGAACCGACAGGGGCAGTTCTTC
TRBJ1-3	TRBD1	TRBV28	.	CASSPGQGSGNTIYF	TGTGCCAGCAGTCCGGGACAGGGCTCTGGAAACACCATATATTTT
TRBJ2-3	TRBD1	TRBV7-9	.	CASSLGTGGDSDTQYF	TGTGCCAGCAGCTTAGGGACAGGGGGCGACTCAGATACGCAGTATTTT
TRBJ2-1	.	TRBV5-6	.	CASSFGSRTGRDEQFF	TGTGCCAGCAGCTTTGGGAGTCGGACAGGGAGGGATGAGCAGTTCTTC
TRBJ1-5	.	TRBV7-2	.	CASSLGRPGGNQPQHF	TGTGCCAGCAGCTTAGGGCGCCCAGGGGGCAATCAGCCCCAGCATTTT
TRBJ1-1	.	TRBV6-1	once	CASSVTGWVWNTEAFF	TGTGCCAGCAGTGTAACAGGGTGGGTATGGAACACTGAAGCTTTCTTT
TRBJ1-2	.	TRBV5-5	.	CASSLPKRGLYGYTF	TGTGCCAGCAGCTTGCCCAAAAGAGGCCTCTATGGCTACACCTTC
TRBJ1-6	.	TRBV19	.	CASSPMGSTGYNSPLHF	TGTGCCAGTAGTCCAATGGGATCCACGGGATATAATTCACCCCTCCACTTT
TRBJ1-2	TRBD1	TRBV29-1	.	CSVVPGQGARVGYTF	TGCAGCGTTGTCCCGGGACAGGGGGCACGTGTTGGCTACACCTTC
TRBJ2-5	TRBD2	TRBV10-3	.	CAISSYLEGGGAQYF	TGTGCCATCAGTTCTTACCTAGAGGGCGGGGGGGCCCAGTACTTC
TRBJ1-5	.	TRBV5-5	few	CASSSGQNSNQPQHF	TGTGCCAGCAGCTCTGGACAGAATAGCAATCAGCCCCAGCATTTT
TRBJ1-6	TRBD1	TRBV5-1	.	CASSVWPGQGFSPLHF	TGCGCCAGCAGCGTATGGCCGGGACAGGGGTTTTCACCCCTCCACTTT
TRBJ1-1	.	TRBV19	once	CASSIRTATEAFF	TGTGCCAGTAGTATTCGGACAGCAACTGAAGCTTTCTTT
TRBJ2-7	.	TRBV2	.	CASSDFGLLGGRNEQYF	TGTGCCAGCAGTGATTTTGGTCTCTTGGGGGGGCGCAACGAGCAGTACTTC
TRBJ1-1	.	TRBV7-6	.	CASSLGDLLRTTTEAFF	TGTGCCAGCAGCTTGGGTGATTTATTGAGAACTACCACTGAAGCTTTCTTT
TRBJ2-1	TRBD2	TRBV9	.	CASSVALAGNQGDEQFF	TGTGCCAGCAGCGTAGCGCTAGCGGGGAACCAAGGGGATGAGCAGTTCTTC
TRBJ1-2	.	TRBV3-1/TRBV3-2	.	CASSQDLNRPYGYTF	TGTGCCAGCAGCCAAGATCTTAACAGACCCTATGGCTACACCTTC
TRBJ2-5	.	TRBV11-1	.	CASSPLLEETQYF	TGTGCCAGCAGCCCCCTATTAGAAGAGACCCAGTACTTC
TRBJ2-2	.	TRBV6-6	.	CATQTSSTGELFF	TGTGCCACCCAAACAAGTTCTACCGGGGAGCTGTTTTTT
TRBJ2-2	.	TRBV2	.	CASSEVRTGELFF	TGTGCCAGCAGTGAAGTTAGAACCGGGGAGCTGTTTTTT
TRBJ2-3	TRBD2	TRBV2	.	CARGLAGAGDTQYF	TGTGCCAGAGGACTAGCGGGGGCGGGAGATACGCAGTATTTT
TRBJ2-1	TRBD2	TRBV30	.	CAWSVLAGGTNEQFF	TGTGCCTGGAGTGTACTAGCGGGGGGCACCAATGAGCAGTTCTTC
TRBJ2-3	TRBD2	TRBV5-1	.	CASQATSGSDTQYF	TGCGCCAGCCAAGCGACTAGCGGCTCAGATACGCAGTATTTT
TRBJ2-5	.	TRBV5-8	.	CASSLVGQGHQETQYF	TGTGCCAGCAGCTTGGTAGGGCAGGGCCACCAAGAGACCCAGTACTTC
TRBJ1-5	.	TRBV5-4	.	CASSLGGAHLTQPQHF	TGTGCCAGCAGCTTAGGGGGGGCGCATCTAACTCAGCCCCAGCATTTT
TRBJ2-3	.	TRBV5-1	.	CASSYGTSQGNTDTQYF	TGCGCCAGCAGCTACGGTACTAGCCAAGGAAACACAGATACGCAGTATTTT
TRBJ1-1	.	TRBV3-1/TRBV3-2	.	CASSQRRDTEAFF	TGTGCCAGCAGCCAACGCCGGGACACTGAAGCTTTCTTT
TRBJ1-1	.	TRBV7-9	.	CASSFLTLGAFF	TGTGCCAGCAGCTTTCTGACATTAGGAGCTTTCTTT
TRBJ1-4	TRBD1	TRBV3-1/TRBV3-2	.	CASSQGGRGLANEKLFF	TGTGCCAGCAGCCAAGGTGGCAGGGGGCTTGCTAATGAAAAACTGTTTTTT
TRBJ1-6	TRBD1	TRBV5-1	.	CASSQSDRGNSPLHF	TGCGCCAGCAGTCAAAGCGACAGGGGGAATTCACCCCTCCACTTT
TRBJ2-5	TRBD2	TRBV7-2	.	CASSLVSRSGGYQETQYF	TGTGCCAGCAGCTTAGTCAGTAGAAGCGGGGGGTACCAAGAGACCCAGTACTTC